This T cell receptor (beta chain) was profiled in a study of OX40 agonist ivuxolimab in advanced cancers. Study-level background: Every patient in dose escalation had hepatocellular carcinoma, melanoma, renal cell or head and neck cancer. Partial response was recorded in three patients: one hepatocellular carcinoma and two cutaneous melanoma cases. Study-level findings and limits: The mean number of expanded clones was higher in CD8+ T cells than in CD4+. Still undetermined is the antigen specificity of the expanded peripheral T cells.

The data were produced by immunoSEQ multiplex PCR, yet TCRdb's version contains in-frame clones alone and is incomplete. The sample lists 60,000 to 100,000 clones; 94% were seen once. Comment on this clone: Its antigen is undetermined.

Germline CDR1 reads SGHNT; CDR2 reads YYREEE (reference sequence). The CDR3 contains 17 residues. The V and J ends lost 3 bases and 4 bases, in that order; junction bases with no gene match: 11. V usage is TRBV5-4 and J usage is TRBJ2-5; 11 bases are a match to TRBD2. The material was CD4+ or CD8+ T cells sorted from blood, obtained in a trial of the OX40 agonist ivuxolimab. This sequence originates from an adult with an advanced solid tumor such as melanoma, head and neck, liver or kidney cancer. CDR3 sequence (DNA): TGTGCCAGCAGCTCCGTTCTACTAGCGGGGGTCAGAGAGACCCAGTACTTC. As protein: CASSSVLLAGVRETQYF.